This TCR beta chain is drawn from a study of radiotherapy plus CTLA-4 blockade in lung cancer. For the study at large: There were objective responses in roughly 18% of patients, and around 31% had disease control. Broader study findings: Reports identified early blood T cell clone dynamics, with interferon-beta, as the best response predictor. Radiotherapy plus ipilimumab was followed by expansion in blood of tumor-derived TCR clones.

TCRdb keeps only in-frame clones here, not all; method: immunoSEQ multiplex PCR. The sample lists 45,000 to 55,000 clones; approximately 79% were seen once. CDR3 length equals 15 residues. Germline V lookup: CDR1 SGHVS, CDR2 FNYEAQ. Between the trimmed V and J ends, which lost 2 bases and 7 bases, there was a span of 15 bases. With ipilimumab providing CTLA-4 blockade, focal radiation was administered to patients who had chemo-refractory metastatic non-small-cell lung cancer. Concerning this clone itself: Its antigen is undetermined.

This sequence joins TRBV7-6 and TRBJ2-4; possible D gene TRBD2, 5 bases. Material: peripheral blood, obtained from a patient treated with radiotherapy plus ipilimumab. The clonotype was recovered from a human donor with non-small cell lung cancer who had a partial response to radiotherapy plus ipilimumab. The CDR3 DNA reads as TGTGCCAGCAGCTTAAATGCCGGGGTGTTGAACATTCAGTACTTC. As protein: CASSLNAGVLNIQYF.